This TCR beta chain was obtained from a study of cytotoxic CD8 clonotypes in ibrutinib-treated CLL. Study-level results: Baseline clonality was higher than in age-matched healthy donors and moved in step with circulating CD8+ T-cell counts. Clonality rose at ibrutinib response, held steady in sustained remission, and fell toward baseline at progression. Collection times varied between progressing and sustained-remission patients.

Trimming removed 4 bases from V and 1 base from J, with 10 bases in between. The CDR3 totals 14 residues. The germline V gene encodes CDR1 SGHAT and CDR2 FQDESV (reference sequence). In regard to this clone: What it recognizes is unknown.

Here immunoSEQ multiplex PCR was the method, and the copy in TCRdb shows in-frame clones only, minus some. This table has more than 140,000 clones, approximately 75% appearing once. About 2 micrograms of genomic DNA (from cryopreserved PBMCs) were used for TCR beta libraries. This receptor was identified in a human donor with chronic lymphocytic leukemia. The sample here was PBMCs, taken after 12 months of ibrutinib treatment. The chain uses TRBV11-1 and TRBJ1-1; maybe TRBD1 (6 bases). CDR3 residues: CASSYIRGNTEAFF. The CDR3 DNA reads as TGTGCCAGCAGCTATATCAGGGGGAACACTGAAGCTTTCTTT. The full variable domain, rest sourced from reference TRBV11-1 and TRBJ1-1, is EAEVAQSPRYKITEKSQAVAFWCDPISGHATLYWYRQILGQGPELLVQFQDESVVDDSQLPKDRFSAERLKGVDSTLKIQPAELGDSAMYLCASSYIRGNTEAFFGQGTRLTVV.